The 16 T cell receptor beta chains listed next were all sequenced from one sample in a study of OX40 agonist ivuxolimab in advanced cancers. Clones were sequenced by immunoSEQ multiplex PCR, and TCRdb holds only the in-frame ones, with some missing. The data show approximately 61,000 clones, 70% to 90% seen once. This sample comprised CD4+ or CD8+ T cells sorted from blood, obtained in a trial of the OX40 agonist ivuxolimab. Source of these receptors: an adult with an advanced solid tumor such as melanoma, head and neck, liver or kidney cancer.

The sample holds one count of this clone. The rearrangement joins TRBV19 to TRBJ2-5, with D unclear. This CDR3 region has 14 residues. Germline V CDR1 and CDR2: LNHDA, SQIVND (reference sequence). Between the trimmed V and J ends, which lost 3 bases and 1 base, there was a span of 9 bases. CDR3 nucleotides: TGTGCCAGTAGTATGATGGCAGCCCAAGAGACCCAGTACTTC. Its protein product is CASSMMAAQETQYF.

The rearrangement uses TRBV6-1 and TRBJ1-1; 9 bases align to TRBD1. CDR1 MNHNS and CDR2 SASEGT come from the germline V gene. There are 13 residues in the CDR3. V gave up 7 bases and J gave up 5 bases; unmatched junction bases: 5. Here the CDR3 reads CASKRDRVTEAFF. The CDR3 bases are TGTGCCAGCAAACGGGACAGGGTGACTGAAGCTTTCTTT.

This chain joins TRBV28 and TRBJ2-7; weak D call: TRBD1 (5 bases). V lost 2 bases, J lost 5 bases, and 16 bases lay in between. The CDR3 runs to 15 residues. Looked up from germline, CDR1 is MDHEN and CDR2 is SYDVKM. CDR3 coding DNA: TGTGCCAGCAGTTTAAACGGGCAGGGTCGACACGAGCAGTACTTC. It specifies CASSLNGQGRHEQYF.

V gene TRBV7-2 combines with J gene TRBJ2-5; tentatively, D is TRBD2 (7 bases). The germline V gene encodes CDR1 SGHTA and CDR2 FQGNSA. V was shortened by 3 bases and J by 1 base, with 9 bases between the two germline ends. This CDR3 spans 14 amino acids. CDR3 DNA: TGTGCCAGCAGCTTGGGGGGGGCCCAAGAGACCCAGTACTTC. This translates into CASSLGGAQETQYF.

The chain is built from TRBV18 and TRBJ2-1; D is tentatively TRBD1 or TRBD2 (5 bases each). The CDR3 is 17 residues long. The germline CDR1 and CDR2 sequences are KGHSH and LQKENI. Trimming removed 3 bases at V and 7 bases at J, with 22 bases between. Written as DNA, the CDR3 is TGTGCCAGCTCACCCCTCCCAGGGTCTAGCTTAGGGAATGAGCAGTTCTTC. It is translated as CASSPLPGSSLGNEQFF.

This chain links TRBV18 with TRBJ1-1; 7 bases are shared with TRBD1. The germline V gene encodes CDR1 KGHSH and CDR2 LQKENI. This CDR3 has 12 residues. With V trimmed by 0 bases and J by 10 bases, 2 bases remained unmatched. The CDR3 nucleotides are TGTGCCAGCTCACCACCGAACAGGGGAGCTTTCTTT. The encoded protein is CASSPPNRGAFF.

This chain uses TRBV28 with TRBJ2-7; the D gene could be TRBD1 or TRBD2 (5 bases each). CDR1 is MDHEN, CDR2 SYDVKM, per germline. V dropped 8 bases and J dropped 0 bases, with 17 bases sitting between them. CDR3 length: 15 residues. The chain's CDR3 is CASRTGATGSYEQYF. The CDR3 nucleotides are TGTGCCAGCCGAACCGGGGCAACAGGCTCCTACGAGCAGTACTTC.

The chain employs TRBV15 and TRBJ2-1, with 8 bases lining up with TRBD2. There are 18 residues in the CDR3. V gave up 1 base and J gave up 7 bases; unmatched junction bases: 15. The germline V gene encodes CDR1 LNHNV and CDR2 YYDKDF (reference sequence). CDR3 in amino acids: CATSRGGFVAGGLNEQFF. CDR3 nucleotide sequence: TGTGCCACCAGCAGAGGGGGTTTCGTTGCGGGAGGACTTAATGAGCAGTTCTTC.

V gene TRBV5-6 combines with J gene TRBJ2-1; 8 positions agree with TRBD2. The CDR3 runs 16 residues. Losses at the gene ends were 4 bases for V and 7 bases for J; bases not matched to a gene: 13. Germline loops: CDR1 SGHDT, CDR2 YYEEEE. The CDR3 region is CASSPPGRGALNEQFF. CDR3 DNA: TGTGCCAGCAGCCCACCGGGGCGGGGGGCCCTGAATGAGCAGTTCTTC.

The chain carries TRBV18 and TRBJ2-6; the D is unclear. CDR3 length equals 14 residues. Trimming stripped 2 bases from V and 1 base from J, with 3 bases between. The germline V gene encodes CDR1 KGHSH and CDR2 LQKENI. The CDR3 coding sequence is TGTGCCAGCTCACCAGGGTCTGGGGCCAACGTCCTGACTTTC. Translation gives CASSPGSGANVLTF. The variable domain in full, with the rest retrieved from reference TRBV18 and TRBJ2-6, is NAGVMQNPRHLVRRRGQEARLRCSPMKGHSHVYWYRQLPEEGLKFMVYLQKENIIDESGMPKERFSAEFPKEGPSILRIQQVVRGDSAAYFCASSPGSGANVLTFGAGSRLTVL.

The chain combines TRBV6-5 with TRBJ1-1, with D perhaps matching TRBD1 (5 bases). The germline V gene has CDR1 MNHEY and CDR2 SVGAGI. The CDR3 runs to 15 residues. The V and J ends lost 5 bases and 3 bases respectively, with 16 bases between them. CDR3 protein: CASSAPRVGDTEAFF. CDR3 nucleotides: TGTGCCAGCAGTGCCCCCAGGGTTGGCGACACTGAAGCTTTCTTT.

The chain carries TRBV9 and TRBJ2-7, with a possible D match to TRBD1 (6 bases). The CDR3 is 15 amino acids. CDR1 SGDLS and CDR2 YYNGEE come from the germline V gene. Deletions cut 0 bases from V and 0 bases from J, with 10 bases between. The CDR3, as DNA: TGTGCCAGCAGCGTAGGGCAGGGGTACTCCTACGAGCAGTACTTC. Protein sequence: CASSVGQGYSYEQYF.

This chain connects TRBV6-6 to TRBJ2-7; the D is unclear. This CDR3 region has 14 residues. Germline lookup yields CDR1 MNHNY and CDR2 SVGAGI (reference sequence). V lost 5 bases, J lost 1 base, and 12 bases lay in between. The CDR3, as DNA: TGTGCCAGCAGTCCCCGACTGGGATCCTACGAGCAGTACTTC. This translates into CASSPRLGSYEQYF.

This chain connects TRBV5-1 to TRBJ1-1; weak D call: TRBD1 (5 bases). Germline values: CDR1 SGHRS, CDR2 YFSETQ. Trimming took 4 bases from V and 1 from J, leaving 11 bases between them. The CDR3 consists of 14 residues. This chain's CDR3 is CASSPRGGNTEAFF. CDR3 DNA: TGCGCCAGCAGCCCTCGGGGGGGGAACACTGAAGCTTTCTTT.

This clone was seen a few times. This sequence joins TRBV7-9 and TRBJ2-4, with 8 bases matching TRBD1. V was pared by 0 bases and J by 3 bases, with 7 bases of the junction left unmatched. The CDR3 covers 17 residues. Germline V gives CDR1 SEHNR, CDR2 FQNEAQ (reference sequence). The CDR3 loop reads CASSLASGDRSKNIQYF. Here the CDR3 DNA reads TGTGCCAGCAGCTTAGCTTCAGGGGACAGGAGCAAAAACATTCAGTACTTC.

The chain employs TRBV5-1 and TRBJ2-2; no firm D call. The CDR3 runs to 16 residues. Germline assignment: CDR1 SGHRS and CDR2 YFSETQ. V was shortened by 1 base and J by 4 bases, with 14 bases between the two germline ends. DNA for the CDR3: TGCGCCAGCAGCTTGTCTCCTACCCCCGCCACCGGGGAGCTGTTTTTT. Translation gives CASSLSPTPATGELFF.